Below are 25 T cell receptor beta chains sequenced from a single sample in a study of blood T cell repertoires in COVID-19. Generated by immunoSEQ multiplex PCR, the TCRdb table keeps only in-frame clones and is missing some. The repertoire has 200,000 to 250,000 clones, roughly three quarters of them found once; the top ten carry approximately 4%. The sequencing input was peripheral blood. Source of these receptors: a woman between 40 and 55 years old with active or convalescent COVID-19.

A note on this clone: An end of the junction does not agree with germline; a read error may underlie this. The chain links TRBV6-2 or TRBV6-3 to TRBJ1-1; TRBD1 is a possible D gene (6 bases). There are 12 residues in the CDR3. Germline CDR1 reads MNHEY; CDR2 reads SVGEGT. The CDR3 here is CASSPPPTGPAF. The CDR3 DNA follows: TGTGCCAGCAGTCCCCCACCGACAGGCCCCGCTTTT.

The V gene is TRBV7-9, the J gene TRBJ2-5, with 12 nucleotides matching TRBD2. With V trimmed by 4 bases and J by 4 bases, 4 bases remained unmatched. The CDR3 is 15 residues long. Germline V CDR1 and CDR2: SEHNR, FQNEAQ (reference sequence). CDR3 sequence (DNA): TGTGCCAGCAGCTCACTAGCGGGGGGATTAGAGACCCAGTACTTC. It encodes CASSSLAGGLETQYF.

V is TRBV11-3 and J is TRBJ2-3; D gene ambiguous. Germline CDR1 is SGHNT and CDR2 is YENEEA. This CDR3 has 13 residues. V was clipped by 0 bases and J by 2 bases, with 3 bases between them. The CDR3 DNA reads TGTGCCAGCAGCTTAGACTCCACAGATACGCAGTATTTT. This sequence encodes CASSLDSTDTQYF.

This chain joins TRBV12-3 or TRBV12-4 and TRBJ2-1, with no clear D. With 6 bases removed from V and 5 bases from J, the gap between germline ends came to 5 bases. The CDR3 runs to 11 residues. The DNA for the CDR3 is TGTGCCAGCAGAACGGACAATGAGCAGTTCTTC. It yields the protein CASRTDNEQFF.

The chain is built from TRBV25-1 and TRBJ1-6; D possibly corresponds to TRBD1 (6 bases). The V gene lost 2 bases and the J gene lost 5 bases, with 10 bases spanning the gap. In germline, CDR1 is MGHDK, CDR2 SYGVNS. The CDR3 has 15 residues. CDR3 amino acids: CASSEKPGDNSPLHF. The CDR3 DNA follows: TGTGCCAGCAGTGAAAAGCCAGGGGATAATTCACCCCTCCACTTT.

This clone was seen only a few times. The CDR3 DNA reads TGTGCCAGCAGCCAAGGGGGACATCCTAATTCACCCCTCCACTTT. This translates into CASSQGGHPNSPLHF. The chain recombines TRBV14 with TRBJ1-6, with a tentative D call TRBD1 (6 bases). The CDR3 runs to 15 residues. Looked up from germline, CDR1 is SGHDN and CDR2 is FVKESK. V was pared by 1 base and J by 6 bases, with 10 bases between. Full variable domain (rest looked up from reference TRBV14 and TRBJ1-6): EAGVTQFPSHSVIEKGQTVTLRCDPISGHDNLYWYRRVMGKEIKFLLHFVKESKQDESGMPNNRFLAERTGGTYSTLKVQPAELEDSGVYFCASSQGGHPNSPLHFGNGTRLTVT.

The chain is built from TRBV20-1 and TRBJ1-6; D is possibly TRBD1 (6 bases). CDR3 length equals 14 residues. The V and J ends lost 3 bases and 6 bases respectively, with 12 bases between them. The germline CDR1 and CDR2 sequences are DFQATT and SNEGSKA (reference sequence). As DNA, the CDR3 is TGCAGTGCTAGTCCAGGGGTCAGTAATTCACCCCTCCACTTT. Residues: CSASPGVSNSPLHF.

This clone was seen repeatedly, ten times or more. The CDR3 here is CASRRQGANTEAFF. CDR3 bases: TGTGCCAGCAGGCGACAGGGTGCGAACACTGAAGCTTTCTTT. The V call is TRBV5-4, the J call TRBJ1-1, with TRBD1 matching 7 bases. J was trimmed by 1 base and V by 5 bases; bases with no gene match: 5. Germline V gives CDR1 SGHNT, CDR2 YYREEE (reference sequence). This CDR3 is built from 14 residues.

The chain links TRBV30 to TRBJ1-1; perhaps TRBD1 as D (6 bases). Germline V gene lookup returns CDR1 GTSNPN and CDR2 SVGIG (reference sequence). The V end lost 5 bases, the J end lost 3 bases, and 7 bases lay between the germline ends. The CDR3 runs 11 residues. The CDR3 DNA reads as TGTGCCTGGGACAGGCACACTGAAGCTTTCTTT. This gives the protein CAWDRHTEAFF.

J is TRBJ2-2 and V is TRBV9; D is perhaps TRBD1 (6 bases). Trimming cost V 0 bases and J 4 bases, with 7 bases left between them. CDR1 and CDR2 from the germline V gene are SGDLS and YYNGEE. This CDR3 is built from 14 residues. CDR3 DNA: TGTGCCAGCAGCGTAGGACAGGCCACCGGGGAGCTGTTTTTT. Translating gives CASSVGQATGELFF.

The chain combines TRBV4-1 with TRBJ1-1, with 7 nucleotides matching TRBD1. The CDR3 sequence is 22 residues long. Germline loops: CDR1 MGHRA, CDR2 YSYEKL. The V gene end was trimmed by 1 base and the J gene end by 3 bases; junction bases not matched to a gene: 26. As DNA, the CDR3 is TGCGCCAGCAGCCAAGGTCGTTTTTCGGGGGTCTTAGGGGGCGCAGGGGACACTGAAGCTTTCTTT. This encodes CASSQGRFSGVLGGAGDTEAFF.

The rearrangement links TRBV5-1 to TRBJ1-4; 8 bases agree with TRBD1. Germline CDR1 SGHRS, CDR2 YFSETQ. Trimming removed 5 bases from V and 8 bases from J; junction bases left unmatched: 8. This CDR3 contains 14 residues. The CDR3 spells CASRATGGGEKLFF. For the CDR3, the DNA is TGCGCCAGCAGGGCAACAGGGGGTGGAGAAAAACTGTTTTTT.

The chain carries TRBV4-1 and TRBJ2-5, with 7 bases aligning to TRBD1. Germline lookup yields CDR1 MGHRA and CDR2 YSYEKL. CDR3 length: 16 residues. V shed 3 bases and J 3 bases; nucleotides not matched to a gene: 10. CDR3 sequence reads: CASSQASGTDEETQYF. The CDR3 coding sequence is TGCGCCAGCAGCCAGGCTTCTGGGACAGATGAAGAGACCCAGTACTTC.

The count of this clone is one. This chain uses TRBV29-1 with TRBJ2-5, with TRBD1 identical over 11 bases. Germline V CDR1 and CDR2: SQVTM, ANQGSEA. CDR3 length equals 13 residues. V was pared by 7 bases and J by 6 bases, with 7 bases of the junction left unmatched. Here the CDR3 DNA reads TGCAGCGGGCGGGGACAGGGGGAAAAGACCCAGTACTTC. This translates into CSGRGQGEKTQYF.

The chain combines TRBV11-2 with TRBJ1-6; possibly TRBD1 for D (5 bases). Per the germline V gene, CDR1 is SGHAT and CDR2 is FQNNGV. V lost 7 bases and J 8 bases, leaving 21 bases between the germline ends. The CDR3 spans 16 residues. This CDR3 reads CASNDPLAGDDSPLHF. In DNA form, the CDR3 reads TGTGCCAGCAACGACCCCCTCGCGGGGGATGATTCACCCCTCCACTTT.

This chain uses TRBV28 with TRBJ2-7, with TRBD1 as a possible D gene (6 bases). Trimming removed 4 bases at V and 2 bases at J, with 15 bases between. Germline CDR1 and CDR2: MDHEN and SYDVKM. There are 15 residues in the CDR3. In nucleotides, the CDR3 is TGTGCCAGCAGTTCGACCGGGACAAACACCTACGAGCAGTACGTC. This translates into CASSSTGTNTYEQYV.

The rearrangement joins TRBV18 to TRBJ1-3; D is unresolved. The ends were cut back, 6 bases at V and 0 bases at J, with 15 bases in the middle. Germline CDR1 reads KGHSH; CDR2 reads LQKENI. The CDR3 runs to 16 residues. CDR3 protein: CASSRGPGISGNTIYF. The CDR3 DNA sequence: TGTGCCAGCTCCCGGGGTCCGGGTATCTCTGGAAACACCATATATTTT.

V is TRBV6-5 and J is TRBJ1-4; D remains unclear. This CDR3 contains 15 residues. The germline gives CDR1 MNHEY, CDR2 SVGAGI. Trimming took off 2 bases at V and 0 bases at J, with 7 bases between the two ends. CDR3 coding DNA: TGTGCCAGCAGTTACGGCCTGACAACTAATGAAAAACTGTTTTTT. This encodes CASSYGLTTNEKLFF.

Only a few counts were recorded for this clone. Within the sample, other DNA sequences also encode this same CDR3. This chain connects TRBV7-2 to TRBJ2-5; maybe TRBD1 (6 bases). CDR3 size: 13 residues. Trimming took off 4 bases at V and 2 bases at J, with 8 bases between the two ends. CDR1 and CDR2 from the germline V gene are SGHTA and FQGNSA. The CDR3: CASSYRVQETQYF. CDR3 in DNA: TGTGCCAGCAGCTACAGGGTACAAGAGACCCAGTACTTC.

This sequence joins TRBV9 and TRBJ2-1; 9 positions agree with TRBD2. The CDR3 is 15 residues long. V shed 0 bases, J shed 8 bases, and the junction held 6 bases outside the gene matches. Germline V gives CDR1 SGDLS, CDR2 YYNGEE. The CDR3 loop is CASSVVRGGRDEQFF. In nucleotides, the CDR3 is TGTGCCAGCAGCGTAGTGCGGGGGGGCCGGGATGAGCAGTTCTTC.

The chain carries TRBV25-1 and TRBJ2-2; D is unclear. This CDR3 comprises 14 residues. The V end was cut by 2 bases, the J end by 7 bases, with 11 bases between. Germline CDR1 is MGHDK and CDR2 is SYGVNS. The CDR3, as DNA: TGTGCCAGCAGTGAACAGCGAAGTGGCGGGGAGCTGTTTTTT. This gives the protein CASSEQRSGGELFF.

This clone has only one observation. V is TRBV19 and J is TRBJ1-2; 7 bases align to TRBD1. J was trimmed by 6 bases and V by 3 bases; bases with no gene match: 4. This CDR3 region has 13 residues. Germline CDR1 reads LNHDA; CDR2 reads SQIVND (reference sequence). Here the CDR3 DNA reads TGTGCCAGTAGTATCAACAGGGGTGATGGCTACACCTTC. The encoded protein is CASSINRGDGYTF.

The chain carries TRBV9 and TRBJ2-2, with TRBD2 matching 7 bases. The length of the CDR3 is 15 residues. Germline assignment: CDR1 SGDLS and CDR2 YYNGEE. With 0 bases clipped from V and 5 bases from J, the junction kept 4 bases outside the gene matches. The CDR3 DNA reads as TGTGCCAGCAGCGTAGGGGAGGGAGGGACCGGGGAGCTGTTTTTT. It specifies CASSVGEGGTGELFF.

This clone has a count of ten or more. Relative to the germline gene, one junction end is altered; a read error may explain this. The chain has TRBV2 and TRBJ2-1, with 7 positions matching TRBD2. The CDR3 is made up of 15 amino acids. Germline values: CDR1 SNHLY, CDR2 FYNNEI. The CDR3 DNA follows: TGTGCCAGCAGTGTGCGTCCTCCCCGGGGGGACTCTTTACTCTTC. Residues: CASSVRPPRGDSLLF.

The gene calls are TRBV11-3 and TRBJ2-1; 12 bases agree with TRBD1. Trimming at V came to 4 bases and at J to 8 bases, leaving 6 bases not matched to a gene. The CDR3 consists of 15 residues. CDR1 is SGHNT, CDR2 YENEEA, per germline. The CDR3 sequence: CASSSGQGARYEQFF. The CDR3 nucleotides read TGTGCCAGCAGCTCGGGACAGGGGGCTCGGTATGAGCAGTTCTTC.